This T cell receptor (beta chain) stems from a study of cytomegalovirus exposure and HLA in healthy donors. CDR3 length: 14 residues. Germline V lookup: CDR1 GTSNPN, CDR2 SVGIG (reference sequence). The V gene end was trimmed by 3 bases and the J gene end by 2 bases; junction bases not matched to a gene: 4. Vbeta (60) and Jbeta (13) primers were used in the PCR. Profiled with immunoSEQ multiplex PCR; TCRdb holds only in-frame clones, not every one. This sample has around 85,000 clones, with over 60% found just once. The specimen was PBMCs. This clonotype was obtained from a male donor in good health and CMV-seronegative. The chain combines TRBV30 with TRBJ2-3, with 8 bases matching TRBD1. CDR3 bases: TGTGCCTGGAGGGACAGGGTTCCCACAGATACGCAGTATTTT. It yields the protein CAWRDRVPTDTQYF.